The 21 T cell receptor beta chains in this list originate from one sample, sequenced in a study of T cells in localized non-small cell lung cancer. TCRdb's table, derived via immunoSEQ multiplex PCR, lists solely in-frame clones and lacks some. Among about 33,000 clones listed, roughly 88% were seen once. This specimen consisted of peripheral blood, obtained before any cancer treatment. Source of these receptors: a man aged 40 to 69 with stage I lung adenocarcinoma.

V is TRBV2 and J is TRBJ2-1; 11 bases are shared with TRBD2. Trimming took 2 bases from V and 15 from J; bases not matched to a gene: 9. The CDR3 contains 14 residues. CDR1 and CDR2 (germline): SNHLY, FYNNEI. The CDR3 sequence: CASSESASGGSGFF. DNA for the CDR3: TGTGCCAGCAGTGAATCGGCTAGCGGGGGGTCGGGGTTCTTC.

The V call is TRBV30, the J call TRBJ1-3; D is unresolved. This CDR3 has 12 residues. The V end lost 1 base, the J end lost 6 bases, and 7 bases lay between the germline ends. The germline V gene encodes CDR1 GTSNPN and CDR2 SVGIG (reference sequence). CDR3 protein: CAWSGLTNTIYF. The CDR3 bases are TGTGCCTGGAGTGGTCTTACAAACACCATATATTTT.

The chain has TRBV19 and TRBJ1-5; D is undetermined. The V gene's germline CDR1 is LNHDA and CDR2 SQIVND (reference sequence). This CDR3 is 13 amino acids long. V was clipped by 10 bases and J by 2 bases, with 12 bases between them. In nucleotides, the CDR3 is TGTGCCATAGGGAAGCAACGCAATCAGCCCCAGCATTTT. This codes for CAIGKQRNQPQHF.

V gene TRBV5-1 combines with J gene TRBJ1-3; D may be TRBD1 (5 bases). The germline V and J ends were trimmed by 0 bases and 7 bases, with 14 bases remaining between them. The CDR3 has 15 residues. Germline CDR1 SGHRS, CDR2 YFSETQ. DNA for the CDR3: TGCGCCAGCAGCTTGGCCGGGTATCGGGGGAACACCATATATTTT. Translating gives CASSLAGYRGNTIYF.

The J gene is TRBJ1-1, the V gene TRBV19; D may be TRBD1 (6 bases). The V and J ends lost 4 bases and 6 bases respectively, with 15 bases between them. The germline gives CDR1 LNHDA, CDR2 SQIVND (reference sequence). The CDR3 runs 14 residues. In nucleotides, the CDR3 is TGTGCCAGTAGTAGGGACAAGGCTAGGGCTGAAGCTTTCTTT. Amino acid sequence: CASSRDKARAEAFF.

The V and J genes are TRBV6-5 and TRBJ1-1; D ambiguous. The V gene's germline CDR1 is MNHEY and CDR2 SVGAGI. The V end lost 0 bases, the J end lost 0 bases, and 11 bases lay between the germline ends. The CDR3 extends over 16 amino acids. The CDR3 nucleotides are TGTGCCAGCAGTTACTCGAGTTTGAGCATGAACACTGAAGCTTTCTTT. Its protein product is CASSYSSLSMNTEAFF.

The chain employs TRBV19 and TRBJ2-5, with no clear D. V lost 5 bases to trimming and J lost 4 bases, with 14 bases between them. The germline CDR1 and CDR2 sequences are LNHDA and SQIVND (reference sequence). This CDR3 contains 14 residues. The CDR3 DNA follows: TGTGCCAGTAGTCCCCCCGGGCGCGGAGAGACCCAGTACTTC. Translation gives CASSPPGRGETQYF.

The rearrangement links TRBV5-1 to TRBJ1-1; D gene unclear. CDR1 is SGHRS, CDR2 YFSETQ, per germline. The V end was cut by 4 bases, the J end by 2 bases, with 12 bases between. This CDR3 spans 14 amino acids. CDR3 sequence reads: CASSPESPNTEAFF. The CDR3 DNA reads TGCGCCAGCAGCCCCGAGAGTCCAAACACTGAAGCTTTCTTT.

The rearrangement uses TRBV5-5 and TRBJ1-2; no definite D call. Germline CDR1 and CDR2: SGHKS and YYEKEE (reference sequence). CDR3 size: 14 residues. Trimming took 4 bases from V and 2 from J, leaving 12 bases between them. CDR3 in DNA: TGTGCCAGCAGCCGGACGGCGCTCAACTATGGCTACACCTTC. Protein sequence: CASSRTALNYGYTF.

The chain recombines TRBV7-8 with TRBJ2-3, with D tentatively TRBD2 (6 bases). Between the trimmed V and J ends, which lost 3 bases and 6 bases, there was a span of 19 bases. The CDR3 spans 16 residues. Germline values: CDR1 SGHVS, CDR2 FQNEAQ. This CDR3 reads CASSLGTLPVMDTQYF. CDR3 coding DNA: TGTGCCAGCAGCTTGGGGACTCTCCCTGTGATGGATACGCAGTATTTT.

Points on this clone: The same CDR3 can be traced to other DNA sequences in this sample. The chain has TRBV7-6 and TRBJ1-1; TRBD1 matches at 7 bases. CDR3 length: 15 residues. Looked up from germline, CDR1 is SGHVS and CDR2 is FNYEAQ. Trimming took 1 base from V and 4 from J; bases not matched to a gene: 6. CDR3 residues: CASSLGTGGITEAFF. CDR3 coding DNA: TGTGCCAGCAGCTTAGGGACAGGAGGGATCACTGAAGCTTTCTTT.

This rearrangement joins TRBV6-5 to TRBJ1-2; D call uncertain. CDR1 and CDR2 (germline): MNHEY, SVGAGI. The CDR3 runs 14 residues. Trimming removed 5 bases from V and 3 bases from J, with 13 bases in between. CDR3 sequence (DNA): TGTGCCAGCAGTCGAGATTTAACCGACTATGGCTACACCTTC. Translating it yields CASSRDLTDYGYTF.

The rearrangement joins TRBV5-1 to TRBJ1-1; no reliable D call. Trimming stripped 0 bases from V and 0 bases from J, with 6 bases between. Germline CDR1 is SGHRS and CDR2 is YFSETQ. This CDR3 region has 14 residues. The CDR3 sequence: CASSLVQMNTEAFF. As DNA, the CDR3 is TGCGCCAGCAGCTTGGTTCAGATGAACACTGAAGCTTTCTTT.

This clone occurred once. The V call is TRBV6-1, the J call TRBJ2-1; D not resolved. The V and J ends lost 7 bases and 7 bases respectively, with 5 bases between them. Germline V lookup: CDR1 MNHNS, CDR2 SASEGT. The CDR3 totals 10 residues. CDR3 bases: TGTGCCAGCATCGGGAATGAGCAGTTCTTC. Translation: CASIGNEQFF.

The sample holds a few counts of this clone. The chain recombines TRBV27 with TRBJ1-1; tentatively, D is TRBD1 (5 bases). The CDR3 runs 13 residues. V was trimmed by 6 bases and J by 1 base, leaving 9 bases between them. Germline values: CDR1 MNHEY, CDR2 SMNVEV (reference sequence). The CDR3 coding sequence is TGTGCCAGCAGCCGTGACAGGAACACTGAAGCTTTCTTT. Translating gives CASSRDRNTEAFF.

This clone turned up a few times. The rearrangement uses TRBV7-9 and TRBJ1-5; 9 positions match TRBD1. CDR1 is SEHNR, CDR2 FQNEAQ, per germline (reference sequence). The CDR3 is 16 residues long. With 1 base clipped from V and 9 bases from J, the junction kept 10 bases outside the gene matches. This chain's CDR3 is CASSLGTGGSSWPQHF. In nucleotides, the CDR3 is TGTGCCAGCAGCTTAGGCACAGGGGGCTCGAGCTGGCCCCAGCATTTT.

This chain uses TRBV2 with TRBJ2-7, with 10 positions matching TRBD1. The germline CDR1 and CDR2 sequences are SNHLY and FYNNEI. The CDR3 is 15 residues long. With V trimmed by 4 bases and J by 1 base, 4 bases remained unmatched. CDR3 amino acids: CASSVDRGRSYEQYF. The CDR3 DNA is TGTGCCAGCAGTGTCGACAGGGGGCGATCCTACGAGCAGTACTTC.

The V gene is TRBV6-5, the J gene TRBJ2-7; unclear D gene. V was clipped by 0 bases and J by 5 bases, with 2 bases between them. Germline lookup yields CDR1 MNHEY and CDR2 SVGAGI. The CDR3 has 11 residues. The CDR3 DNA sequence: TGTGCCAGCAGTTACTCGCACGAGCAGTACTTC. Translation gives CASSYSHEQYF.

The chain has TRBV11-2 and TRBJ2-7; D not resolved. Germline CDR1 reads SGHAT; CDR2 reads FQNNGV. This CDR3 contains 14 residues. V was shortened by 5 bases and J by 3 bases, with 14 bases between the two germline ends. The CDR3 DNA reads as TGTGCCAGCAGCCATTACGGGTACAACTACGAGCAGTACTTC. This gives the protein CASSHYGYNYEQYF.

The gene calls are TRBV7-6 and TRBJ2-2, with D perhaps being TRBD1 or TRBD2 (5 bases each). V dropped 1 base and J dropped 5 bases, with 11 bases sitting between them. Germline V lookup: CDR1 SGHVS, CDR2 FNYEAQ. This CDR3 is built from 15 residues. The CDR3, as DNA: TGTGCCAGCAGCTTAGGTGGGACGGCTACCGGGGAGCTGTTTTTT. Translation gives CASSLGGTATGELFF. The full variable domain, completed using reference TRBV7-6 and TRBJ2-2, is GAGVSQSPRYKVTKRGQDVALRCDPISGHVSLYWYRQALGQGPEFLTYFNYEAQQDKSGLPNDRFSAERPEGSISTLTIQRTEQRDSAMYRCASSLGGTATGELFFGEGSRLTVL.

This chain links TRBV4-2 with TRBJ1-5; 9 nucleotides agree with TRBD1. The V gene's germline CDR1 is LGHNA and CDR2 YNFKEQ. The V gene end was trimmed by 0 bases and the J gene end by 6 bases; junction bases not matched to a gene: 3. The length of the CDR3 is 15 residues. The DNA of the CDR3 is TGTGCCAGCAGCCAAGAAGGGACAGGGACTCAGCCCCAGCATTTT. It codes for CASSQEGTGTQPQHF.